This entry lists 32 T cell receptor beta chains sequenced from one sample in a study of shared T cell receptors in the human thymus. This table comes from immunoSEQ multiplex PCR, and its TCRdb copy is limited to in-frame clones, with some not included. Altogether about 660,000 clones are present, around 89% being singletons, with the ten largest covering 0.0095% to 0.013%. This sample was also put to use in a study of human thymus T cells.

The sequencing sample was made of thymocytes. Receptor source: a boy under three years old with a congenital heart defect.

CDR3: CATSRDQAGNTIYF. CDR3 in DNA: TGTGCCACCAGCAGAGATCAGGCTGGAAACACCATATATTTT. The rearrangement uses TRBV15 and TRBJ1-3, with no clear D. CDR1 is LNHNV and CDR2 is YYDKDF in the germline V gene (reference sequence). Trimming pared 0 bases from V and 2 bases from J, leaving 5 bases between. The CDR3 is made up of 14 amino acids.

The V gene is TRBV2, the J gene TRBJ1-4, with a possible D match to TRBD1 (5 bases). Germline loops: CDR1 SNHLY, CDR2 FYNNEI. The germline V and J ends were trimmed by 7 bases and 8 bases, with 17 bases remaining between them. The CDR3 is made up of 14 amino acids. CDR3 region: CASIKGVPGEKLFF. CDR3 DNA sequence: TGTGCCAGCATCAAAGGGGTCCCTGGGGAAAAACTGTTTTTT.

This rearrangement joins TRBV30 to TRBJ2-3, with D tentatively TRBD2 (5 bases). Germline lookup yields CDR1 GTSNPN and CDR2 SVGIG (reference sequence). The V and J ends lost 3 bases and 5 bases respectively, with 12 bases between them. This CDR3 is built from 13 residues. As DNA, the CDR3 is TGTGCCTGGAGCCCGGGGTTGAGAGATACGCAGTATTTT. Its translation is CAWSPGLRDTQYF. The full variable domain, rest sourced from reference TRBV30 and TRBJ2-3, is SQTIHQWPATLVQPVGSPLSLECTVEGTSNPNLYWYRQAAGRGLQLLFYSVGIGQISSEVPQNLSASRPQDRQFILSSKKLLLSDSGFYLCAWSPGLRDTQYFGPGTRLTVL.

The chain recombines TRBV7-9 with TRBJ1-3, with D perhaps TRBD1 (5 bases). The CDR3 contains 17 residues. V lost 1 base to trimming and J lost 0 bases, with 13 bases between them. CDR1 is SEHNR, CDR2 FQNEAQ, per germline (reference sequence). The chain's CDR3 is CASSLVPGESSGNTIYF. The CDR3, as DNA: TGTGCCAGCAGCTTAGTTCCGGGGGAAAGCTCTGGAAACACCATATATTTT.

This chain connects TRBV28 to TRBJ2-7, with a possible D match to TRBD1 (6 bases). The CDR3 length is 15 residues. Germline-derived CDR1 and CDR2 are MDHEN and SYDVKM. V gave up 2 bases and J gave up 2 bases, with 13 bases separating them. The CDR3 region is CASSLGQFEPYEQYF. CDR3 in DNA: TGTGCCAGCAGTTTAGGACAGTTCGAACCCTACGAGCAGTACTTC.

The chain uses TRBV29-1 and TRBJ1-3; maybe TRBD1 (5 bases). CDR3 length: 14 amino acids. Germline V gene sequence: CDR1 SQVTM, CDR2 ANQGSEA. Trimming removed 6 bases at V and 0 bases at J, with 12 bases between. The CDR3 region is CSVGLGHSGNTIYF. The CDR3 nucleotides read TGCAGCGTGGGGTTAGGACACTCTGGAAACACCATATATTTT.

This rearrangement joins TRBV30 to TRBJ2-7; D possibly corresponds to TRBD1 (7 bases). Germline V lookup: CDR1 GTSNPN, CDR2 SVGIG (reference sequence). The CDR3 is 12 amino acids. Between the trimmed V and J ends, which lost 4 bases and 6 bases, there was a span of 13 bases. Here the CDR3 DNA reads TGTGCCTGGACAGGGGGGCTCGGCGAGCAGTACTTC. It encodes CAWTGGLGEQYF.

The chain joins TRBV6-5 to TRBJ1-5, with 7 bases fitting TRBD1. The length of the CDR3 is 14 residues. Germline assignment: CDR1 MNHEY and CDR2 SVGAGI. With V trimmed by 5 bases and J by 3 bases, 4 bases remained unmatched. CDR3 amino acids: CASSLDRANQPQHF. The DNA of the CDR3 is TGTGCCAGCAGTCTCGACAGGGCCAATCAGCCCCAGCATTTT.

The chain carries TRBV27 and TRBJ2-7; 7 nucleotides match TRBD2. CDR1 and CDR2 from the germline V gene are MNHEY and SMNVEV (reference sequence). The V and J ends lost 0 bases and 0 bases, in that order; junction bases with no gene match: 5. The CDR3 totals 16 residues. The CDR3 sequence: CASSLSSGIFSYEQYF. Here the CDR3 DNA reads TGTGCCAGCAGTTTATCAAGCGGGATCTTCTCCTACGAGCAGTACTTC.

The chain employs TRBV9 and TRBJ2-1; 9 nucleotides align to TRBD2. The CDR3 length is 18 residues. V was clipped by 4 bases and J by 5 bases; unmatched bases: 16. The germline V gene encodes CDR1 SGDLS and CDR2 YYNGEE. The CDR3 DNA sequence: TGTGCCAGCAGCCAGAGGGCCACGGGACTAGCCGATCACAATGAGCAGTTCTTC. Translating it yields CASSQRATGLADHNEQFF.

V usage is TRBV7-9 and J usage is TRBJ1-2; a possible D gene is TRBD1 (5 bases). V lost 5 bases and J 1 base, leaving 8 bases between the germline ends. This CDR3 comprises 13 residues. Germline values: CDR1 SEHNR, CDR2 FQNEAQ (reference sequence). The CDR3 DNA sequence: TGTGCCAGCAGCACAGACAGTAACTATGGCTACACCTTC. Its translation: CASSTDSNYGYTF.

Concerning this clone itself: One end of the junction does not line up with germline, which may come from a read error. CDR3 DNA sequence: TGTGCCTGGAGAAGCGGGGCGTTGAACACTGAAGCTCTCTTT. This codes for CAWRSGALNTEALF. V is TRBV30 and J is TRBJ1-1, with D possibly TRBD1 on 5 matching bases. The CDR3 length is 14 residues. CDR1 is GTSNPN and CDR2 is SVGIG in the germline V gene (reference sequence).

The CDR3 reads CASSLHSGTGTPYEQYF. In DNA, the CDR3 is TGTGCCAGCAGCCTACATTCCGGGACAGGGACCCCCTACGAGCAGTACTTC. V and J are TRBV28 and TRBJ2-7; 9 bases agree with TRBD1. With V trimmed by 6 bases and J by 2 bases, 14 bases remained unmatched. CDR1 and CDR2 from the germline V gene are MDHEN and SYDVKM. This CDR3 comprises 17 residues.

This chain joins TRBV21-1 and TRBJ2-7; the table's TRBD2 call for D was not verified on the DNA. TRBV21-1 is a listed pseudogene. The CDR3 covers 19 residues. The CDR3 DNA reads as TGTGCCAGCAGCTCCCCCGGGACTAGCGGGACTAAAGGGGCCTACGAGCAGTACTTC. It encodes CASSSPGTSGTKGAYEQYF.

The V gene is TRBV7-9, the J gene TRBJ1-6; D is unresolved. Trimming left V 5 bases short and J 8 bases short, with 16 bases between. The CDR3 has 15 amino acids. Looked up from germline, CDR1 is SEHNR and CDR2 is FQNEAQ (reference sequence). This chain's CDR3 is CASSTSWRIHSPLHF. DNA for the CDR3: TGTGCCAGCAGCACTTCGTGGAGGATTCATTCACCCCTCCACTTT.

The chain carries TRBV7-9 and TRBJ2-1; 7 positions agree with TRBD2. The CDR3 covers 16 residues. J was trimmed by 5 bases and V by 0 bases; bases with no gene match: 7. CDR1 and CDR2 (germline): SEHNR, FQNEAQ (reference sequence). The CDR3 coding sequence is TGTGCCAGCAGCTTAGCGGGTGCGGGAGAAGACAATGAGCAGTTCTTC. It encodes CASSLAGAGEDNEQFF. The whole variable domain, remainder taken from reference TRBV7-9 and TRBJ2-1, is DTGVSQNPRHKITKRGQNVTFRCDPISEHNRLYWYRQTLGQGPEFLTYFQNEAQLEKSRLLSDRFSAERPKGSFSTLEIQRTEQGDSAMYLCASSLAGAGEDNEQFFGPGTRLTVL.

The CDR3 DNA is TGCAGCGCCCTAACAACAGGGGTCTATGGCTACACCTTC. It translates to CSALTTGVYGYTF. This chain uses TRBV29-1 with TRBJ1-2, with 7 bases identical to TRBD1. In germline, CDR1 is SQVTM, CDR2 ANQGSEA. The ends lost 7 bases at V and 4 bases at J; junction bases unmatched: 9. The CDR3 has 13 residues.

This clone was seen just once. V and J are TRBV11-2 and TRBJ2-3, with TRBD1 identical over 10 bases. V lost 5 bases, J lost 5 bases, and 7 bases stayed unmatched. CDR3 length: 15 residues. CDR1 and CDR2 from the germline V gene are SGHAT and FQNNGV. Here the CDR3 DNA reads TGTGCCAGCAGCCCCGGGGGGACAGGGGTAGATACGCAGTATTTT. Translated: CASSPGGTGVDTQYF.

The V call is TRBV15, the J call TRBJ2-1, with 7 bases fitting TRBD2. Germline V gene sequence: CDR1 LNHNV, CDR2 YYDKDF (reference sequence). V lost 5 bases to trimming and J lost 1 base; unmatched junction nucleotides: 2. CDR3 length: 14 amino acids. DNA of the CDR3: TGTGCCACCAGCGGGGGGGGGTCCTACAATGAGCAGTTCTTC. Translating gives CATSGGGSYNEQFF. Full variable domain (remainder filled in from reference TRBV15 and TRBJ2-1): DAMVIQNPRYQVTQFGKPVTLSCSQTLNHNVMYWYQQKSSQAPKLLFHYYDKDFNNEADTPDNFQSRRPNTSFCFLDIRSPGLGDTAMYLCATSGGGSYNEQFFGPGTRLTVL.

The CDR3 DNA reads TGTGCCTGGAGTGTACGAGCAGGGGGTTCCTATAATTCACCCCTCCACTTT. Translated, it gives CAWSVRAGGSYNSPLHF. This chain links TRBV30 with TRBJ1-6, with 7 bases lining up with TRBD1. The ends lost 0 bases at V and 1 base at J; junction bases unmatched: 6. CDR3 size: 17 residues. The V gene's germline CDR1 is GTSNPN and CDR2 SVGIG (reference sequence).

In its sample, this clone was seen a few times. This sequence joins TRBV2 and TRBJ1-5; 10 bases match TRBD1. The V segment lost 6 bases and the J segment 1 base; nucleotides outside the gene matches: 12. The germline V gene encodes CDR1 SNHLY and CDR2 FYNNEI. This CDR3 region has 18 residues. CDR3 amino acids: CASRPAGTGVASNQPQHF. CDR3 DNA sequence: TGTGCCAGCAGGCCTGCCGGGACAGGGGTCGCGAGCAATCAGCCCCAGCATTTT.

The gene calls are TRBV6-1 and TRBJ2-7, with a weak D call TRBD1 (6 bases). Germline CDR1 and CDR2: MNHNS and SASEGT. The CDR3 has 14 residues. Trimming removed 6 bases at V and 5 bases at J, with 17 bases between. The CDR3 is CASSLDQQGNEQYF. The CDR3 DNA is TGTGCCAGCAGCCTAGACCAACAGGGAAACGAGCAGTACTTC.

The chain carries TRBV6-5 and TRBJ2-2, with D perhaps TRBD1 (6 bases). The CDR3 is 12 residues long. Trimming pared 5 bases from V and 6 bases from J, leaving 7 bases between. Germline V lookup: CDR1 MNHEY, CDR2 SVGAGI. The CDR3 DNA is TGTGCCAGCAGTAACAGGGCCGGGGAGCTGTTTTTT. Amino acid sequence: CASSNRAGELFF.

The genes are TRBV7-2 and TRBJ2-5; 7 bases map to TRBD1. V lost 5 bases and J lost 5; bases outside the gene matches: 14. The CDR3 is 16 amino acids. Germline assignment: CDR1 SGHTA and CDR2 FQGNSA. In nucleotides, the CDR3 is TGTGCCAGCAGCACCAGTTTGGGGACAGTGGTGGAGACCCAGTACTTC. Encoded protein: CASSTSLGTVVETQYF.

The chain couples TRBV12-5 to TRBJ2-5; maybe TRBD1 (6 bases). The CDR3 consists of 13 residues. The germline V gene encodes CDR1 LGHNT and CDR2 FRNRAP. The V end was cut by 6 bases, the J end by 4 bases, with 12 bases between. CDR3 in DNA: TGTGCTAGTGGCCCGGACAGCAGAGAGACCCAGTACTTC. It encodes CASGPDSRETQYF.

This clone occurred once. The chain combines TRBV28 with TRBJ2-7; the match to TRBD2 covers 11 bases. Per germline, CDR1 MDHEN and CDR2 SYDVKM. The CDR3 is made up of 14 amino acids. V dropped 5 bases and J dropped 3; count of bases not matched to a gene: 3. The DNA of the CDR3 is TGTGCCAGCAGTCTGGGACTAGCGGTCTACGAGCAGTACTTC. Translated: CASSLGLAVYEQYF.

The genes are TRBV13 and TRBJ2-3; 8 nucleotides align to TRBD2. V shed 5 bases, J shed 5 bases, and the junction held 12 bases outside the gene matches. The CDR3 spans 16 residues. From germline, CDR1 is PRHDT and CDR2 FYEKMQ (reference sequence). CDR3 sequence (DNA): TGTGCCAGCAGCACGGTGACTAGGCGGGAGGTAGATACGCAGTATTTT. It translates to CASSTVTRREVDTQYF.

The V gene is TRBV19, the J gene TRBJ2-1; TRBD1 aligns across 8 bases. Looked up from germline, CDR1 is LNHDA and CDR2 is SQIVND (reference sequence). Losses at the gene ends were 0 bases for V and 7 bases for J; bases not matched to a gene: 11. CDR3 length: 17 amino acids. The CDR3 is CASSIDEYRGDWNEQFF. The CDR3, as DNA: TGTGCCAGTAGTATAGACGAGTACAGGGGGGATTGGAATGAGCAGTTCTTC.

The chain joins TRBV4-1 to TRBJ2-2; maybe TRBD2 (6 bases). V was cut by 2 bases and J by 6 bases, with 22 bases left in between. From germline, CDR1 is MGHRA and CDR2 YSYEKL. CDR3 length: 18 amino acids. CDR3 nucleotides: TGCGCCAGCAGCCAAACCCTGGCGGGGAGATCTAGTGCCGGGGAGCTGTTTTTT. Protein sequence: CASSQTLAGRSSAGELFF.

The CDR3 coding sequence is TGTGCCAGCAGCCATGAAGATGGAGGGACAGGGCTCGGCGAGCAGTACTTC. This gives the protein CASSHEDGGTGLGEQYF. V gene TRBV14 combines with J gene TRBJ2-7, with 9 bases that match TRBD1. The CDR3 runs 17 residues. From germline, CDR1 is SGHDN and CDR2 FVKESK. Trimming took 3 bases from V and 6 from J; bases not matched to a gene: 15.

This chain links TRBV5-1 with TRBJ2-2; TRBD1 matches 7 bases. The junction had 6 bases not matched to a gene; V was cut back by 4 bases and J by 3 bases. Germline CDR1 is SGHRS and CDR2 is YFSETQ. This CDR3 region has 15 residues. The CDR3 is CASSPDRADTGELFF. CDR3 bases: TGCGCCAGCAGCCCTGACAGGGCGGACACCGGGGAGCTGTTTTTT.

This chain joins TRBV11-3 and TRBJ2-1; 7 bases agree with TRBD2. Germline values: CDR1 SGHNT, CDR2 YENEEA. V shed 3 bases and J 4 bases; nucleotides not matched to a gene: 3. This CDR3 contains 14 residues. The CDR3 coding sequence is TGTGCCAGCAGCTTTCGCGGGAGATACAATGAGCAGTTCTTC. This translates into CASSFRGRYNEQFF.